This T cell receptor beta chain is from a study of shared clonotypes between healthy human individuals. Overall study findings and caveats: In contrast to clonotypes shared by all four donors, non-shared clonotypes had lower generation probabilities.

Deep level was the assay's run setting. Original processing notes: ImmunoSEQ sequences covered only the junction and lacked quality scores; filtering therefore differed. TCRdb's copy holds only in-frame clones and misses some; the assay was immunoSEQ multiplex PCR. The D gene and trimming were derived from the DNA, and the V and J assignments and clone size from that table. The table lists about 1.5 million clones, 98% of them singletons, with roughly 0.42% in the top ten. The CDR3 runs to 14 residues. Germline V gives CDR1 SGHVS, CDR2 FQNEAQ. V dropped 4 bases and J dropped 9 bases, with 16 bases sitting between them. Memory CD4+ cells were the fraction left after CD45RA+ naive selection. Remarks on this clone: The antigen remains unidentified.

The rearrangement uses TRBV7-8 and TRBJ2-1; D remains ambiguous. The origin of this receptor is a man aged 25-45 years in good health. Sequencing was done on a sample of naive CD4+ T cells sorted from blood. Subset specified: CD45RA+ positively selected. The CDR3 sequence is CASSSIYYMGEQFF. Here the CDR3 DNA reads TGTGCCAGCAGCTCCATTTATTACATGGGTGAGCAGTTCTTC.